These 16 T cell receptor beta chains were sequenced from one sample in a study of blood T cell repertoires in COVID-19. The protocol was immunoSEQ multiplex PCR, while the TCRdb copy is restricted to in-frame clones and leaves out a portion. The sample includes tens of thousands of clones, 86% of them seen just once. Sequenced: peripheral blood. Receptors were obtained from a man aged 30 to 45 with acute or convalescent COVID-19.

The V and J genes are TRBV4-1 and TRBJ1-6; 10 bases align to TRBD1. The CDR3 totals 16 residues. Germline values: CDR1 MGHRA, CDR2 YSYEKL. Trimming cost V 0 bases and J 9 bases; bases outside gene matches: 5. CDR3 loop: CASSQDRGTGVSPLHF. The CDR3, as DNA: TGCGCCAGCAGCCAAGATAGGGGGACAGGGGTTTCACCCCTCCACTTT.

This rearrangement joins TRBV24-1 to TRBJ2-1; TRBD2 matches 8 bases. CDR1 is KGHDR, CDR2 SFDVKD, per germline. After removal of 4 bases from V and 3 bases from J, the junction contained 4 bases not matched to a gene. The CDR3 length is 15 residues. CDR3 nucleotides: TGTGCCACCAGTGACCCGGGACTAGGCTACAATGAGCAGTTCTTC. Translation gives CATSDPGLGYNEQFF.

CDR3 protein: CASSDSDSGGYTF. For the CDR3, the DNA is TGTGCCAGCAGTGACTCCGACTCTGGGGGCTACACCTTC. This chain joins TRBV6-4 and TRBJ1-2; unclear D gene. This CDR3 spans 13 amino acids. Trimming stripped 0 bases from V and 8 bases from J, with 10 bases between. Germline-derived CDR1 and CDR2 are MRHNA and SNTAGT.

In this sample, this clone turned up a few times. The V call is TRBV19, the J call TRBJ1-1; possibly TRBD1 for D (6 bases). V lost 4 bases and J 10 bases, leaving 22 bases between the germline ends. The CDR3 extends over 15 amino acids. Germline V gene data show CDR1 as LNHDA and CDR2 as SQIVND (reference sequence). The CDR3 loop is CASSTSTGRLPVAFF. CDR3 in DNA: TGTGCCAGTAGTACGTCGACAGGCAGATTACCAGTAGCTTTCTTT.

CDR3 coding DNA: TGTGCCTGGAGTGGCTATACGTTCACTGAAGCTTTCTTT. Protein sequence: CAWSGYTFTEAFF. J is TRBJ1-1 and V is TRBV30, with D unclear. Germline assignment: CDR1 GTSNPN and CDR2 SVGIG (reference sequence). Between the trimmed V and J ends, which lost 1 base and 4 bases, there was a span of 10 bases. CDR3 length: 13 amino acids. Based on the CDR3 plus reference TRBV30 and TRBJ1-1, the full variable domain is SQTIHQWPATLVQPVGSPLSLECTVEGTSNPNLYWYRQAAGRGLQLLFYSVGIGQISSEVPQNLSASRPQDRQFILSSKKLLLSDSGFYLCAWSGYTFTEAFFGQGTRLTVV.

V gene TRBV10-3 combines with J gene TRBJ2-3; the D gene is possibly TRBD2 (5 bases). There are 14 residues in the CDR3. Germline CDR1 and CDR2: ENHRY and SYGVKD. Trimming stripped 2 bases from V and 4 bases from J, with 10 bases between. The CDR3 spells CAISEDLASDTQYF. In DNA, the CDR3 is TGTGCCATCAGTGAGGATCTAGCCTCAGATACGCAGTATTTT.

The rearrangement uses TRBV6-5 and TRBJ2-2; 8 positions agree with TRBD1. J lost 6 bases, V lost 10 bases, and 7 bases had no gene match. The CDR3 has 13 residues. Germline loops: CDR1 MNHEY, CDR2 SVGAGI. The CDR3 DNA is TGTGCCATCCGACAGGGGCTGGCCGGGGAGCTGTTTTTT. It translates to CAIRQGLAGELFF.

The chain combines TRBV5-1 with TRBJ2-7; TRBD2 might be the D (5 bases). This CDR3 region has 14 residues. Between the trimmed V and J ends, which lost 2 bases and 4 bases, there was a span of 13 bases. CDR1 and CDR2 from the germline V gene are SGHRS and YFSETQ. CDR3 nucleotide sequence: TGCGCCAGCAGCTTTACTAGTAATAGTTACGAGCAGTACTTC. Translation: CASSFTSNSYEQYF. Based on the CDR3 plus reference TRBV5-1 and TRBJ2-7, the full variable domain is KAGVTQTPRYLIKTRGQQVTLSCSPISGHRSVSWYQQTPGQGLQFLFEYFSETQRNKGNFPGRFSGRQFSNSRSEMNVSTLELGDSALYLCASSFTSNSYEQYFGPGTRLTVT.

The gene calls are TRBV4-3 and TRBJ1-6, with D hard to call. This CDR3 is built from 17 residues. Germline CDR1 LGHNA, CDR2 YSLEER. Trimming took off 0 bases at V and 4 bases at J, with 13 bases between the two ends. CDR3: CASSQDAAPEYNSPLHF. The CDR3 coding sequence is TGCGCCAGCAGCCAAGATGCGGCGCCCGAGTATAATTCACCCCTCCACTTT.

This clone was observed a few times. The chain employs TRBV2 and TRBJ1-6, with TRBD1 identical over 7 bases. This CDR3 spans 14 amino acids. Germline assignment: CDR1 SNHLY and CDR2 FYNNEI. With 5 bases clipped from V and 7 bases from J, the junction kept 5 bases outside the gene matches. The CDR3 loop is CASSLGTANSPLHF. The CDR3 coding sequence is TGTGCCAGCAGTCTTGGGACAGCGAATTCACCCCTCCACTTT.

This clone has just a few counts. In DNA, the CDR3 is TGTGCCAGCAGCCAGGGGCAGGGTAATCAGCCCCAGCATTTT. This sequence encodes CASSQGQGNQPQHF. The gene calls are TRBV14 and TRBJ1-5; a possible D gene is TRBD1 (5 bases). CDR3 size: 14 residues. V lost 3 bases and J 4 bases, leaving 10 bases between the germline ends. The V gene's germline CDR1 is SGHDN and CDR2 FVKESK.

The chain is built from TRBV6-6 and TRBJ1-4; TRBD1 matches 11 bases. The CDR3 consists of 14 residues. Germline CDR1 reads MNHNY; CDR2 reads SVGAGI (reference sequence). V dropped 5 bases and J dropped 7; count of bases not matched to a gene: 3. The CDR3 is CASSAGTGGEKLFF. CDR3 coding DNA: TGTGCCAGCAGTGCCGGGACAGGGGGTGAAAAACTGTTTTTT.

The rearrangement uses TRBV28 and TRBJ2-7, with D perhaps TRBD2 (5 bases). This CDR3 is built from 12 residues. CDR1 and CDR2 (germline): MDHEN, SYDVKM. V lost 9 bases and J 0 bases, leaving 9 bases between the germline ends. The chain's CDR3 is CASSESSYEQYF. The DNA of the CDR3 is TGTGCCAGTAGCGAGAGCTCCTACGAGCAGTACTTC. Complete variable domain (other parts from reference TRBV28 and TRBJ2-7): DVKVTQSSRYLVKRTGEKVFLECVQDMDHENMFWYRQDPGLGLRLIYFSYDVKMKEKGDIPEGYSVSREKKERFSLILESASTNQTSMYLCASSESSYEQYFGPGTRLTVT.

This chain uses TRBV18 with TRBJ2-2; 8 positions agree with TRBD1. V lost 1 base and J lost 7; bases outside the gene matches: 8. The CDR3 has 16 residues. The V gene's germline CDR1 is KGHSH and CDR2 LQKENI. The CDR3 DNA sequence: TGTGCCAGCTCACCACGAAGGACAGGGTATATCGGGGAGCTGTTTTTT. It codes for CASSPRRTGYIGELFF.

This rearrangement joins TRBV5-1 to TRBJ2-1; TRBD2 matches at 7 bases. The V segment lost 0 bases and the J segment 7 bases; nucleotides outside the gene matches: 7. CDR1 is SGHRS, CDR2 YFSETQ, per germline. There are 15 residues in the CDR3. The CDR3 DNA reads TGCGCCAGCAGCTTGGTTGCGGGAGTGACGAATGAGCAGTTCTTC. Its protein is CASSLVAGVTNEQFF.

The V call is TRBV7-6, the J call TRBJ1-3; D unclear. Germline loops: CDR1 SGHVS, CDR2 FNYEAQ. The V end lost 6 bases, the J end lost 3 bases, and 12 bases lay between the germline ends. The CDR3 contains 14 residues. CDR3: CASSPRGFGNTIYF. The CDR3 DNA reads TGTGCCAGCAGTCCCCGCGGGTTTGGAAACACCATATATTTT.